This T cell receptor (beta chain) was found in a study of blood T cell repertoires in COVID-19. Study as a whole: Specimens from acute and convalescent COVID-19 originated in the United States, Italy and Spain. The analysed material was cDNA or gDNA that came from T cells, B-cell-depleted T cells, or PBMCs.

This clone was seen only a few times. Germline V gene lookup returns CDR1 MNHNY and CDR2 SVGAGI (reference sequence). The length of the CDR3 is 17 residues. V trimming: 5 bases; J trimming: 4 bases; junction bases outside the gene matches: 8. Authors' analysis steps: Amplification with reference gene primers provided the estimates of nucleated cell counts. This table comes from immunoSEQ multiplex PCR, and its TCRdb copy is limited to in-frame clones, with some not included. V and J calls and clone size follow that table, whereas D and trimming were derived from the DNA. The sample contains 130,000 to 150,000 clones, around 78% of which appear only once.

This TCR was recovered from a woman between 55 and 75 years old with acute or convalescent COVID-19. Sequencing was carried out using peripheral blood. The chain combines TRBV6-6 with TRBJ2-5; 15 nucleotides line up with TRBD2. The CDR3 DNA reads TGTGCCAGCAGTCGTCGGACTAGCGGGAGGGTAAGAGAGACCCAGTACTTC. Its protein is CASSRRTSGRVRETQYF.